These 8 T cell receptor beta chains originate from one sample sequenced in a study of OX40 agonist ivuxolimab in advanced cancers. The assay was immunoSEQ multiplex PCR, and TCRdb's table has in-frame clones only and misses some. The repertoire includes tens of thousands of clones, about 85% of them detected once, and over 3% sits in the top ten. Sample: CD4+ or CD8+ T cells sorted from blood, taken in a trial of the OX40 agonist ivuxolimab. These receptors all come from an adult with an advanced solid tumor such as melanoma, head and neck, liver or kidney cancer.

The V call is TRBV13, the J call TRBJ2-5, with D maybe TRBD2 (6 bases). The CDR3 sequence is 16 residues long. Trimming took 0 bases from V and 3 from J, leaving 14 bases between them. CDR1 is PRHDT and CDR2 is FYEKMQ in the germline V gene (reference sequence). CDR3 loop: CASSLGLEGPEETQYF. The CDR3 bases are TGTGCCAGCAGCTTAGGCCTGGAGGGGCCCGAAGAGACCCAGTACTTC.

The chain recombines TRBV11-3 with TRBJ1-1, with D perhaps matching TRBD1 (5 bases). Trimming took 3 bases from V and 1 from J, leaving 9 bases between them. The CDR3 contains 14 residues. CDR1 SGHNT and CDR2 YENEEA come from the germline V gene. The CDR3 DNA reads as TGTGCCAGCAGCTTCGAAGGGGAGAACACTGAAGCTTTCTTT. It specifies CASSFEGENTEAFF.

The genes are TRBV7-6 and TRBJ2-5; D is possibly TRBD2 (6 bases). Trimming pared 0 bases from V and 2 bases from J, leaving 13 bases between. The V gene's germline CDR1 is SGHVS and CDR2 FNYEAQ. The CDR3 loop spans 16 amino acids. CDR3 sequence (DNA): TGTGCCAGCAGCTTAGCGGGGGGTTTCGCGCAAGAGACCCAGTACTTC. It encodes CASSLAGGFAQETQYF.

This clone was detected a few times. The rearrangement links TRBV18 to TRBJ2-7; D tentatively fits TRBD1 or TRBD2 (5 bases each). V was pared by 5 bases and J by 0 bases, with 14 bases between. The V gene's germline CDR1 is KGHSH and CDR2 LQKENI. The CDR3 length is 15 residues. CDR3 region: CASSNTGTDSYEQYF. The DNA for the CDR3 is TGTGCCAGCTCAAACACCGGGACCGACTCCTACGAGCAGTACTTC. Full variable domain (rest looked up from reference TRBV18 and TRBJ2-7): NAGVMQNPRHLVRRRGQEARLRCSPMKGHSHVYWYRQLPEEGLKFMVYLQKENIIDESGMPKERFSAEFPKEGPSILRIQQVVRGDSAAYFCASSNTGTDSYEQYFGPGTRLTVT.

This chain connects TRBV7-9 to TRBJ2-1, with 11 positions matching TRBD2. Germline trimming cut 5 bases from V and 6 bases from J; bases unmatched to any gene: 3. This CDR3 has 14 amino acids. In germline, CDR1 is SEHNR, CDR2 FQNEAQ (reference sequence). In DNA, the CDR3 is TGTGCCAGCAGCCCAGGACTAGCGGGCAATGAGCAGTTCTTC. Translating gives CASSPGLAGNEQFF.

The rearrangement uses TRBV6-5 and TRBJ2-7; TRBD1 is a possible D gene (5 bases). Germline assignment: CDR1 MNHEY and CDR2 SVGAGI. V was shortened by 6 bases and J by 0 bases, with 9 bases between the two germline ends. The CDR3 covers 13 residues. The CDR3 region has the DNA TGTGCCAGCAGGACAGAATCCTCCTACGAGCAGTACTTC. This codes for CASRTESSYEQYF.

V is TRBV7-9 and J is TRBJ2-1, with D uncertain. Per the germline V gene, CDR1 is SEHNR and CDR2 is FQNEAQ (reference sequence). This CDR3 is built from 13 residues. Deletions cut 0 bases from V and 5 bases from J, with 5 bases between. CDR3 sequence (DNA): TGTGCCAGCAGCTTAGCCAGCCACAATGAGCAGTTCTTC. Protein product: CASSLASHNEQFF.

J is TRBJ2-1 and V is TRBV21-1; the table's D call, TRBD1, has no DNA check behind it. TRBV21-1 is given as a pseudogene. The CDR3 is made up of 12 amino acids. CDR3 nucleotides: TGTGCCAGCACCAGGGACAGCCGTGAGCAGTTCTTC. This sequence encodes CASTRDSREQFF.